These 25 T cell receptor beta chains were sequenced from one sample in a study of T cell repertoires in cytomegalovirus infection. Their recognized antigens are unknown. TCRdb reprocessed the reads via MiXCR and lists one record per CDR3 protein. This table holds approximately 910,000 distinct CDR3 sequences, 30% to 40% found once. This specimen was cultured CD8+ T cells from PBMCs, taken from culture after CMV antigen stimulation. The source of these receptors is a human donor in good health (CMV status not recorded). Some clones in this sample may be carry-over from other donors' samples.

This clonotype has at least ten counts. The chain carries TRBV7-8 and TRBJ2-7; D uncertain. Germline CDR1 reads SGHVS; CDR2 reads FQNEAQ. This CDR3 contains 13 residues. V was shortened by 5 bases and J by 2 bases, with 10 bases between the two germline ends. The CDR3 spells CASSPYGTYEQYV. The CDR3, as DNA: TGTGCCAGCAGCCCCTACGGTACCTACGAGCAGTACGTC.

This clonotype was counted at least ten times. This chain links TRBV27 with TRBJ2-2, with 7 bases aligning to TRBD1. Germline assignment: CDR1 MNHEY and CDR2 SMNVEV (reference sequence). V lost 5 bases to trimming and J lost 6 bases; unmatched junction nucleotides: 6. The CDR3 runs 14 residues. CDR3 residues: CASSTLGQAGELFF. CDR3 DNA sequence: TGTGCCAGCAGTACCCTCGGACAGGCCGGGGAGCTGTTTTTT.

The CDR3: CASSPAQVVNTEAFF. The CDR3 region has the DNA TGTGCCAGCAGTCCCGCACAGGTGGTGAACACTGAAGCTTTCTTT. V is TRBV27 and J is TRBJ1-1; a weak D match, TRBD1 (5 bases). The V end lost 5 bases, the J end lost 0 bases, and 13 bases lay between the germline ends. CDR1 is MNHEY and CDR2 is SMNVEV in the germline V gene (reference sequence). This CDR3 contains 15 residues.

The rearrangement uses TRBV6-2 or TRBV6-3 and TRBJ2-1, with D perhaps matching TRBD1 (5 bases). The CDR3 runs to 13 residues. Germline V CDR1 and CDR2: MNHEY, SVGEGT. Trimming stripped 8 bases from V and 12 bases from J, with 20 bases between. The chain's CDR3 is CASRGGAEVGQFF. CDR3 bases: TGTGCCAGCCGAGGTGGGGCAGAAGTAGGGCAGTTCTTC.

This clonotype was counted a few times. The V and J genes are TRBV27 and TRBJ2-5; D unclear. Germline V CDR1 and CDR2: MNHEY, SMNVEV (reference sequence). Trimming removed 3 bases from V and 4 bases from J, with 12 bases in between. This CDR3 is 14 amino acids long. The CDR3 DNA reads as TGTGCCAGCAGTTTCTTCGGGTCTCCAGAGACCCAGTACTTC. It encodes CASSFFGSPETQYF.

This chain joins TRBV28 and TRBJ1-2; D possibly corresponds to TRBD1 (5 bases). This CDR3 comprises 14 residues. Germline V gives CDR1 MDHEN, CDR2 SYDVKM. V was trimmed by 6 bases and J by 8 bases, leaving 19 bases between them. CDR3 protein: CASSGWPRVGGYTF. In nucleotides, the CDR3 is TGTGCCAGCAGCGGATGGCCCAGGGTGGGAGGCTACACCTTC.

This clonotype was picked up many times. The chain links TRBV7-2 to TRBJ2-4; maybe TRBD2 (6 bases). The CDR3 loop spans 15 amino acids. Trimming removed 0 bases from V and 2 bases from J, with 8 bases in between. CDR1 SGHTA and CDR2 FQGNSA come from the germline V gene. CDR3 nucleotide sequence: TGTGCCAGCAGCTTAGCCGGCGGGACCAAAAACATTCAGTACTTC. It is translated as CASSLAGGTKNIQYF.

The chain links TRBV12-3 or TRBV12-4 to TRBJ2-2; D not certain. The CDR3 has 13 amino acids. V lost 5 bases and J 3 bases, leaving 7 bases between the germline ends. The chain's CDR3 is CASSPVHTGELFF. The CDR3 DNA is TGTGCCAGCAGTCCGGTCCACACCGGGGAGCTGTTTTTT.

The J gene is TRBJ1-5, the V gene TRBV6-6, with a weak D call TRBD1 (6 bases). The CDR3 consists of 15 residues. The V end was cut by 1 base, the J end by 1 base, with 8 bases between. Germline V lookup: CDR1 MNHNY, CDR2 SVGAGI (reference sequence). Written as DNA, the CDR3 is TGTGCCAGCAGTTACTTAACAGGGAGCAATCAGCCCCAGCATTTT. It codes for CASSYLTGSNQPQHF.

V is TRBV6-1 and J is TRBJ2-7; weak D call: TRBD1 (6 bases). The CDR3 has 17 amino acids. Trimming left V 0 bases short and J 0 bases short, with 15 bases between. Germline V gene data show CDR1 as MNHNS and CDR2 as SASEGT. CDR3 protein: CASSEAIRRTDSYEQYV. The CDR3 nucleotides are TGTGCCAGCAGTGAAGCTATCCGCCGGACAGACTCCTACGAGCAGTACGTC.

This clonotype has just a few counts. The genes are TRBV5-6 and TRBJ1-1; 7 bases are shared with TRBD1. J lost 2 bases, V lost 4 bases, and 5 bases had no gene match. The V gene's germline CDR1 is SGHDT and CDR2 YYEEEE. The CDR3 extends over 14 amino acids. As DNA, the CDR3 is TGTGCCAGCAGCGGGGGACAGCGTAACACTGAAGCTTTCTTT. It encodes CASSGGQRNTEAFF.

About this clonotype: Just one base apart from a much larger clone, this may be a read error. The chain combines TRBV25-1 with TRBJ1-2; D gene uncertain. Germline assignment: CDR1 MGHDK and CDR2 SYGVNS. Trimming removed 7 bases at V and 4 bases at J, with 7 bases between. The CDR3 loop spans 11 amino acids. DNA of the CDR3: TGTGCCAGCAAGGGTGGCTATGGCTACACCTTC. Protein: CASKGGYGYTF.

This clonotype was picked up a small number of times. The V gene is TRBV6-6, the J gene TRBJ2-4; unclear D gene. Trimming pared 2 bases from V and 2 bases from J, leaving 4 bases between. In germline, CDR1 is MNHNY, CDR2 SVGAGI (reference sequence). This CDR3 is built from 13 residues. The DNA of the CDR3 is TGTGCCAGCAGTTACGGGACCAAAAACATTCAGTACTTC. Its protein product is CASSYGTKNIQYF.

This clonotype was seen more than once but under ten times. This rearrangement joins TRBV7-6 to TRBJ1-1, with 10 bases aligning to TRBD1. The CDR3 is 14 residues long. V shed 8 bases, J shed 4 bases, and the junction held 7 bases outside the gene matches. The germline V gene has CDR1 SGHVS and CDR2 FNYEAQ. The CDR3 bases are TGTGCCAGCCCAGGGACAGGGGAGACCACTGAAGCTTTCTTT. Amino acids: CASPGTGETTEAFF.

This clonotype was detected only a few times. The chain is built from TRBV28 and TRBJ2-1; no firm D call. Trimming stripped 5 bases from V and 9 bases from J, with 8 bases between. This CDR3 is built from 11 residues. Germline CDR1 reads MDHEN; CDR2 reads SYDVKM. The CDR3 spells CASSPHSEQFF. The DNA of the CDR3 is TGTGCCAGCAGTCCGCATAGTGAGCAGTTCTTC.

This clonotype was counted a few times. The rearrangement joins TRBV14 to TRBJ1-6; 7 bases agree with TRBD1. Germline CDR1 is SGHDN and CDR2 is FVKESK. The CDR3 has 15 amino acids. J gave up 8 bases and V 4 bases, and 8 bases lay outside the gene matches. The CDR3 is CASSLSGTVYSPLHF. The CDR3 DNA follows: TGTGCCAGCAGCCTTAGCGGGACAGTATATTCACCCCTCCACTTT.

This clonotype appeared a few times. This chain joins TRBV5-6 and TRBJ1-2; possible D gene TRBD1, 5 bases. Germline V lookup: CDR1 SGHDT, CDR2 YYEEEE. The CDR3 runs 14 residues. Trimming stripped 4 bases from V and 2 bases from J, with 12 bases between. CDR3 DNA sequence: TGTGCCAGCAGCGACGACAGACTAAACTATGGCTACACCTTC. Translating gives CASSDDRLNYGYTF. The full variable domain, in which reference TRBV5-6 and TRBJ1-2 provide the parts outside the CDR3, is DAGVTQSPTHLIKTRGQQVTLRCSPKSGHDTVSWYQQALGQGPQFIFQYYEEEERQRGNFPDRFSGHQFPNYSSELNVNALLLGDSALYLCASSDDRLNYGYTFGSGTRLTVV.

This clonotype was detected a few times. This sequence joins TRBV6-5 and TRBJ2-7, with 9 bases matching TRBD1. CDR1 and CDR2 (germline): MNHEY, SVGAGI. The junction had 23 bases not matched to a gene; V was cut back by 4 bases and J by 4 bases. The CDR3 sequence is 20 residues long. CDR3 nucleotides: TGTGCCAGCAGTTTCAACCCCTTTCGACAGGGGGGCACCTTGGAATACGAGCAGTACTTC. It is translated as CASSFNPFRQGGTLEYEQYF.

V usage is TRBV13 and J usage is TRBJ1-1; D perhaps matches TRBD1 (5 bases). Between the trimmed V and J ends, which lost 5 bases and 6 bases, there was a span of 16 bases. Per the germline V gene, CDR1 is PRHDT and CDR2 is FYEKMQ (reference sequence). The CDR3 consists of 14 residues. CDR3 in amino acids: CASSLLGGKAEAFF. CDR3 bases: TGTGCCAGCAGCCTCCTCGGGGGTAAGGCTGAAGCTTTCTTT.

J is TRBJ1-2 and V is TRBV15, with D uncertain. This CDR3 region has 13 residues. Trimming took off 2 bases at V and 10 bases at J, with 14 bases between the two ends. Germline lookup yields CDR1 LNHNV and CDR2 YYDKDF (reference sequence). CDR3 in amino acids: CATSRPFHSDYTF. In DNA, the CDR3 is TGTGCCACCAGCAGACCTTTCCATTCGGACTACACCTTC. Based on the CDR3 plus reference TRBV15 and TRBJ1-2, the full variable domain is DAMVIQNPRYQVTQFGKPVTLSCSQTLNHNVMYWYQQKSSQAPKLLFHYYDKDFNNEADTPDNFQSRRPNTSFCFLDIRSPGLGDTAMYLCATSRPFHSDYTFGSGTRLTVV.

The CDR3, as DNA: TGTGCCAGCAGTGAAGGGACAGGGCTCTCTGGGGCCAACGTCCTGACTTTC. It codes for CASSEGTGLSGANVLTF. The chain carries TRBV25-1 and TRBJ2-6; 9 positions match TRBD1. The V segment lost 2 bases and the J segment 0 bases; nucleotides outside the gene matches: 2. The CDR3 has 17 residues. Per the germline V gene, CDR1 is MGHDK and CDR2 is SYGVNS.

This clonotype has only a few counts. The rearrangement joins TRBV2 to TRBJ1-1; D gene uncertain. This CDR3 spans 15 amino acids. The germline V gene encodes CDR1 SNHLY and CDR2 FYNNEI. The V gene lost 2 bases and the J gene lost 1 base, with 11 bases spanning the gap. CDR3 sequence reads: CASSEQPEKNTEAFF. The DNA for the CDR3 is TGTGCCAGCAGTGAACAACCGGAAAAGAACACTGAAGCTTTCTTT.

This clonotype was seen only a few times. V usage is TRBV6-2 or TRBV6-3 and J usage is TRBJ2-7; 9 bases are shared with TRBD1. CDR1 is MNHEY and CDR2 is SVGEGT in the germline V gene. The CDR3 consists of 15 residues. V lost 2 bases, J lost 4 bases, and 6 bases stayed unmatched. DNA for the CDR3: TGTGCCAGCAGTTACAAGGGGACAGGGTTATACGAGCAGTACGTC. Translated: CASSYKGTGLYEQYV.

This clonotype was observed many times. V and J are TRBV7-3 and TRBJ1-5, with D unclear. The ends were cut back, 5 bases at V and 0 bases at J, with 14 bases in the middle. The CDR3 length is 16 residues. CDR1 is SGHTA and CDR2 is FQGTGA in the germline V gene. CDR3 in amino acids: CASSIRTEYSNQPQHF. For the CDR3, the DNA is TGTGCCAGCAGCATTCGTACAGAATATAGCAATCAGCCCCAGCATTTT.

The chain has TRBV4-3 and TRBJ1-3; the D gene is possibly TRBD1 (6 bases). The length of the CDR3 is 16 residues. The germline V gene encodes CDR1 LGHNA and CDR2 YSLEER. V lost 4 bases, J lost 1 base, and 14 bases lay in between. The CDR3 region has the DNA TGCGCCAGCAGCCCAGCTTACAGGGATTCTGGAAACACCATATATTTT. Its protein product is CASSPAYRDSGNTIYF.